This T cell receptor (beta chain) is from a study of cytomegalovirus exposure and HLA in healthy donors. Between the trimmed V and J ends, which lost 3 bases and 2 bases, there was a span of 17 bases. Germline assignment: CDR1 SGHRS and CDR2 YFSETQ. CDR3 length equals 16 residues. In the PCR, 60 Vbeta and 13 Jbeta primers were used. Profiling relied on immunoSEQ multiplex PCR, and the TCRdb table lists in-frame clones only, not all of them. The sample carries 110,000 or so clones, roughly three quarters recorded once. The sequence was obtained from a woman between 40 and 50 years old in good health and CMV-seropositive. Sample: PBMCs. The V call is TRBV5-1, the J call TRBJ2-5; TRBD1 might be the D (6 bases). Here the CDR3 reads CASSSSRDTRQETQYF. The CDR3 nucleotides read TGCGCCAGCAGCTCCTCCAGGGACACCCGTCAAGAGACCCAGTACTTC.